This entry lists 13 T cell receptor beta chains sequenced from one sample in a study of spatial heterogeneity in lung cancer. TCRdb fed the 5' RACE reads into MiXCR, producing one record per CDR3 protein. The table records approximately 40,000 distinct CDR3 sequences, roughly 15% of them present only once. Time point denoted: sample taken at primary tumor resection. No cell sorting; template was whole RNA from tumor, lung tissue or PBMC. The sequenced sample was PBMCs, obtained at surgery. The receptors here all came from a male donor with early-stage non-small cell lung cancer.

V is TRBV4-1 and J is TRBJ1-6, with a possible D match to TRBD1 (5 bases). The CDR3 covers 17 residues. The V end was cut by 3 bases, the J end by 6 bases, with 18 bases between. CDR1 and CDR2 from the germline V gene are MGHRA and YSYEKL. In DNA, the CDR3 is TGCGCCAGCAGCCACCAGGCTCCAAGACAGACTAATTCACCCCTCCACTTT. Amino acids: CASSHQAPRQTNSPLHF.

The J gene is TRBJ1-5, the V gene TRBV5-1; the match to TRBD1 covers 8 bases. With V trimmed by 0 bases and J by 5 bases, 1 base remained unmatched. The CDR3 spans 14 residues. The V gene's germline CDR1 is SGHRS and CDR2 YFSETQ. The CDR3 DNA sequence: TGCGCCAGCAGCTTGGCAGGGGGCTATCAGCCCCAGCATTTT. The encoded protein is CASSLAGGYQPQHF.

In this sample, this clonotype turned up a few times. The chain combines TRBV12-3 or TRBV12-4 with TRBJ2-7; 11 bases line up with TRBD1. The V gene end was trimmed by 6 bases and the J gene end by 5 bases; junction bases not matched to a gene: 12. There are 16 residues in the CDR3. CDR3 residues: CASSRTGTGGLDEQYF. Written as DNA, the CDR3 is TGTGCCAGCAGCCGAACCGGGACAGGGGGTTTAGACGAGCAGTACTTC.

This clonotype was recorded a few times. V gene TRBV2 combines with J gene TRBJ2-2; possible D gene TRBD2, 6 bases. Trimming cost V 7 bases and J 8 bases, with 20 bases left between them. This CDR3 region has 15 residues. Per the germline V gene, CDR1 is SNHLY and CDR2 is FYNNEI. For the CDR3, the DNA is TGTGCCAGCAACAACCTAGGCGGACTACGAGGGGAGCTGTTTTTT. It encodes CASNNLGGLRGELFF.

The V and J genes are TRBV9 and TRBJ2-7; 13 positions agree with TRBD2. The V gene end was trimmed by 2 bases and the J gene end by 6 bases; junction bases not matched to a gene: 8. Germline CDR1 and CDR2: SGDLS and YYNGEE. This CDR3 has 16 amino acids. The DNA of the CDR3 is TGTGCCAGCAGCGTCGGGACTAGCGGGGTAGGAGGCGAGCAGTACTTC. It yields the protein CASSVGTSGVGGEQYF.

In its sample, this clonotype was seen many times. The CDR3 nucleotides are TGTGCCAGCAGCCAGATAGGGGGGGACAATGAGCAGTTCTTC. Encoded protein: CASSQIGGDNEQFF. The V call is TRBV3-1, the J call TRBJ2-1; maybe TRBD2 (7 bases). Trimming cost V 3 bases and J 5 bases, with 11 bases left between them. Germline values: CDR1 LGHDT, CDR2 YNNKEL (reference sequence). This CDR3 has 14 amino acids.

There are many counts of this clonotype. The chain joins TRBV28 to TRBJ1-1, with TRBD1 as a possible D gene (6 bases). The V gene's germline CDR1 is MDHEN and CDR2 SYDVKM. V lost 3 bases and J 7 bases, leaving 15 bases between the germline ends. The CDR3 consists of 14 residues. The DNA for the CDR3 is TGTGCCAGCAGTTTGGAACAGGGTACAGATGAAGCTTTCTTT. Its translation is CASSLEQGTDEAFF.

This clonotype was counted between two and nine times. The CDR3 is CASSFQGTLETQYF. The CDR3 region has the DNA TGTGCCAGCAGTTTTCAGGGAACTTTAGAGACCCAGTACTTC. The chain carries TRBV28 and TRBJ2-5; D perhaps matches TRBD1 (5 bases). This CDR3 region has 14 residues. Per germline, CDR1 MDHEN and CDR2 SYDVKM. Deletions cut 3 bases from V and 4 bases from J, with 12 bases between. Supplemented by reference TRBV28 and TRBJ2-5, the full variable domain reads DVKVTQSSRYLVKRTGEKVFLECVQDMDHENMFWYRQDPGLGLRLIYFSYDVKMKEKGDIPEGYSVSREKKERFSLILESASTNQTSMYLCASSFQGTLETQYFGPGTRLLVL.

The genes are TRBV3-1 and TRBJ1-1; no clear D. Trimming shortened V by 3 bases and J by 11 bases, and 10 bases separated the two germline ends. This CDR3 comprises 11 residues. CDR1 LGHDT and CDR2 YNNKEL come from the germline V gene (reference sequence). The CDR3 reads CASSQLQEAFF. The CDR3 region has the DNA TGTGCCAGCAGCCAGCTCCAGGAGGCTTTCTTT.

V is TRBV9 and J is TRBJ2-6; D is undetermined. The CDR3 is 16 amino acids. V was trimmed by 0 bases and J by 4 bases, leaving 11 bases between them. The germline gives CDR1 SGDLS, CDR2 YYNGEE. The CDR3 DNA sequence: TGTGCCAGCAGCGTAGTCCCCTTAGGAGGGGCCAACGTCCTGACTTTC. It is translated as CASSVVPLGGANVLTF.

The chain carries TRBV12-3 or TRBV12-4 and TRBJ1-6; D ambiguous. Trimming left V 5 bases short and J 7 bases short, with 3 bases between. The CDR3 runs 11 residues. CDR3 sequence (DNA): TGTGCCAGCAGTCGGAATTCACCCCTCCACTTT. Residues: CASSRNSPLHF.

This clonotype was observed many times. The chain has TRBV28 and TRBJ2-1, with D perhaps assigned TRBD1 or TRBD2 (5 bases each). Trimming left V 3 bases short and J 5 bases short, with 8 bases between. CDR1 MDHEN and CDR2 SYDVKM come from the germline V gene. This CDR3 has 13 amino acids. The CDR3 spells CASSLGTHNEQFF. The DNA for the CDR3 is TGTGCCAGCAGTTTGGGGACCCACAATGAGCAGTTCTTC. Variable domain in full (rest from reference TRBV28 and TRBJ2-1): DVKVTQSSRYLVKRTGEKVFLECVQDMDHENMFWYRQDPGLGLRLIYFSYDVKMKEKGDIPEGYSVSREKKERFSLILESASTNQTSMYLCASSLGTHNEQFFGPGTRLTVL.

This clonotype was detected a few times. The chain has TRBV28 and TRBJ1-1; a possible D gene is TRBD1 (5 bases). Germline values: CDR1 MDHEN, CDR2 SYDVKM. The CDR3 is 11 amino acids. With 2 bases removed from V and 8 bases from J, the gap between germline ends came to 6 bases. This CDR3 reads CASSLQGEAFF. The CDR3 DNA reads TGTGCCAGCAGTTTACAGGGCGAAGCTTTCTTT.